This T cell receptor (beta chain) was retrieved from a study of identifying expanded T cells in peripheral blood (dated by TCRdb to between 2018 and 2021). In terms of the full investigation: Four technical replicates, made by sequencing separate aliquots from the same pool of genomic DNA, were compared pairwise.

This clone came up once. The antigen it recognizes is unknown. No qualities accompany the bases; no much larger clone lies one base away. The germline V gene encodes CDR1 MNHNY and CDR2 SVGAGI (reference sequence). V and J are trimmed by 5 bases and 4 bases, and the gene matches miss 8 bases of the junction. Including the terminal cysteine and phenylalanine, the CDR3 comprises 15 residues. Of the read, only the CDR3 DNA is kept; its 45 bases are in frame from base 1. The full study reports these points: About 1.3 differentially abundant clones were flagged by the binomial model between technical replicates, whereas about 16 and 19 were flagged over approximately two weeks and four weeks, respectively. The authors expected that over much longer intervals, such as months to years, biological variance in healthy repertoires might increase even further. Across all healthy-donor time intervals, the beta-binomial model significantly lowered both the number of clones called differentially abundant and the false-positive rate. In all healthy donors, the variance in clone template counts between samples taken roughly 14 days apart rose significantly as total template count increased.

During the collection period, no immune events, such as infections, were documented for the healthy donors. Healthy-donor blood repertoires served as a training cohort to calibrate time-dependent variance in a beta-binomial model of T-cell clone differential abundance. There were 10 healthy donors in the training cohort, of whom 3 were female and 7 were male. Donor ages ranged from roughly 25 to 65 years, with an average of roughly 46 years. Whole blood from each healthy donor was obtained from a commercial supplier and was collected at three time points around 15 days apart. Genomic DNA was extracted from unsorted whole blood for immunosequencing. The immunoSEQ Assay, which relies on bias-controlled multiplex PCR amplification of genomic DNA, was used to profile TCRbeta CDR3 regions. The authors' analysis ran thus. The absolute abundance of each unique TCRbeta CDR3 region was quantified after sequences were collapsed and filtered. Two models were used to test differential abundance: a binomial model (Fisher-equivalent) and a beta-binomial model that adds time-dependent variance fitted from healthy donors. Clones with fewer than 5 combined templates were excluded, and clones with Benjamini-Hochberg FDR below 0.01 were called differentially abundant. In the beta-binomial model, variance was expressed as a function of the total template count across the two samples, in the form v = (b*log(k)+a)^2. Here the immuneACCESS table is served through TCRdb, limited to in-frame sequences with V and J called. Missing clones are a known gap in these copies; in checked studies unresolved V genes cover under half, and the rest lacks a known reason. V and J calls and clone size are as listed in that table; D and trimming were resolved from the DNA. Present in this sample are about 130,000 clones, 70% to 90% of which were seen just once. 7.5% to 8.5% of the sample lies in the top ten.

The clonotype comes from a person aged 18-70 years in good health. The specimen sequenced was blood. This receptor chain uses TRBV6-6 and TRBJ2-1; 7 of the junction bases match TRBD2. The CDR3 protein: CASSQQRGPYNEQFF. DNA sequence: TGTGCCAGCAGTCAACAGCGGGGCCCTTACAATGAGCAGTTCTTC.